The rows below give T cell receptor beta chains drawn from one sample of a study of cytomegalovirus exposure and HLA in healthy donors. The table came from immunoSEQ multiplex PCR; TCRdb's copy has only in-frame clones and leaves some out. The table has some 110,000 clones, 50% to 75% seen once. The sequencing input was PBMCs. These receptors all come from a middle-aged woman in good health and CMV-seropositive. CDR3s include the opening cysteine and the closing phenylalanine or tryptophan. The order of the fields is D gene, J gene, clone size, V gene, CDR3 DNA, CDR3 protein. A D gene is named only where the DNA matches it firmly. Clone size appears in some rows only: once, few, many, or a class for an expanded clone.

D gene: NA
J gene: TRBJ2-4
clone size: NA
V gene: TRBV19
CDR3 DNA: TGTGCCAGTAGTATAGGATACAGCGGAGCCATAGCCAAAAACATTCAGTACTTC
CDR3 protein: CASSIGYSGAIAKNIQYF

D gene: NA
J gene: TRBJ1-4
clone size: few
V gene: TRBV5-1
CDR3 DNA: TGCGCCAGCAGCGTCCCCGACAGGCGAAATGAAAAACTGTTTTTT
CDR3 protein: CASSVPDRRNEKLFF

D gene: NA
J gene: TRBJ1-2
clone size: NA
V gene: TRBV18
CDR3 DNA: TGTGCCAGCTCACCACCTAGTATCGGTCATGGCTACACCTTC
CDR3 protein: CASSPPSIGHGYTF

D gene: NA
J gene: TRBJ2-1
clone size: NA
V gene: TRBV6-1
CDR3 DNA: TGTGCCAGCAGTGAAAGGCCAGGGGCCTACAATGAGCAGTTCTTC
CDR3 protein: CASSERPGAYNEQFF

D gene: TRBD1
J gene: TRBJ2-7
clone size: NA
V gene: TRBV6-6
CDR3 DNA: TGTGCCAGCAGTTCGAACAGGGGGGTCGAGCAGTACTTC
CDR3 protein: CASSSNRGVEQYF

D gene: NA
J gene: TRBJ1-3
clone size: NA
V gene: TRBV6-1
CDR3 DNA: TGTGCCAGCAGTGACTTACAGGGAAGAAACACCATATATTTT
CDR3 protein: CASSDLQGRNTIYF

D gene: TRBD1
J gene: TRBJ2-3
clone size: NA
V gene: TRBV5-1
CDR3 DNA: TGCGCCAGCAGCCCGGGACAGACTACAGATACGCAGTATTTT
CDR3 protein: CASSPGQTTDTQYF

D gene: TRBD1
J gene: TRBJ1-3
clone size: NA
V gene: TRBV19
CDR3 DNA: TGTGCCAGTAACAGGGGGCTTCTTGGGGGCACCATATATTTT
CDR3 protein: CASNRGLLGGTIYF

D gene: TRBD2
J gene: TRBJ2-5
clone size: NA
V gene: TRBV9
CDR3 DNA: TGTGCCAGCAGCGTAGGGTTACTAGCGGAGACCCAGTACTTC
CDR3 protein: CASSVGLLAETQYF

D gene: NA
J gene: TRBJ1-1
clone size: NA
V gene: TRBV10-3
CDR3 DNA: TGTGCCATCAGCGGGGGCACTGAAGCTTTCTTT
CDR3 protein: CAISGGTEAFF

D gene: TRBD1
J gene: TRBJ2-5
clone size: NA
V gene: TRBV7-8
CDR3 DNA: TGTGCCAGCAGCTTACAAAAGACAGGGGGCGCCTGGTGGGAGACCCAGTACTTC
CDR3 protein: CASSLQKTGGAWWETQYF

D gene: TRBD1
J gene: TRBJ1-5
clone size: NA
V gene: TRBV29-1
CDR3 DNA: TGCAGCGCCCGACTGGCAGGGGGCAGGGGCAATCAGCCCCAGCATTTT
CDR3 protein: CSARLAGGRGNQPQHF

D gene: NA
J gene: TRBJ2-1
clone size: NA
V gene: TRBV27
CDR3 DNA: TGTGCCAGCAGTCCCAGGACAGCCAATGAGCAGTTCTTC
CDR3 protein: CASSPRTANEQFF

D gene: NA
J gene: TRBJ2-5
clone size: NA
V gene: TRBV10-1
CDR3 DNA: TGCGCCAGCAGTGAGTCGACAGCCCAAGAGACCCAGTACTTC
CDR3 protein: CASSESTAQETQYF

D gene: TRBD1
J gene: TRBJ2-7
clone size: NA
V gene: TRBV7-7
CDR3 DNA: TGTGCTAGCAGCCCCGGGACAGGCCCCTACGAGCAGTACTTC
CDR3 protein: CASSPGTGPYEQYF

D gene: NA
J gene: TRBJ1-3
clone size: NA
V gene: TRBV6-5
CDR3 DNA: TGTGCCAGCAGTCCGGGATTCTCTGGAAACACCATATATTTT
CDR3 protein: CASSPGFSGNTIYF

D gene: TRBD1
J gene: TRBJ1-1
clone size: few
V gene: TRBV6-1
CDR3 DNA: TGTGCCAGCAGTGAAGCGGGACAGGGGAACACTGAAGCTTTCTTT
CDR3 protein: CASSEAGQGNTEAFF

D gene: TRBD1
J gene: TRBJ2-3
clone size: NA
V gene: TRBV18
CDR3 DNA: TGTGCCAGCTCACCTTCTACAGGGGGAGTTGATACGCAGTATTTT
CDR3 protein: CASSPSTGGVDTQYF

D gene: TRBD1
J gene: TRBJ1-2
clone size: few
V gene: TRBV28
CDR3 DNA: TGTGCCAGCAGGCGACAGGGGAACTATGGCTACCCCTTC
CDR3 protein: CASRRQGNYGYPF

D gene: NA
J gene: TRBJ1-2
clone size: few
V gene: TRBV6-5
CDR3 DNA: TGTGCCAGCAGTGAAAGGGGCGAATATGGCTACACCTTC
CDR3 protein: CASSERGEYGYTF